The rows below give T cell receptor beta chains drawn from one sample of a study of control samples from healthy donors and cancer patients. Measured with immunoSEQ multiplex PCR; TCRdb has only the in-frame clones, and not every one. The table lists some 20,000 clones, 86% of them singletons. Sequenced sample: PBMCs. The receptors come from a woman aged 70 to 79 with colorectal cancer. Each CDR3 is given with its conserved first and last residue. D genes are given only for firm matches. Clone size is not always given. Where it is, it says once, few, many or a class for expanded clones.

v_call,clone_size,cdr3_length,j_call,d_call,cdr3_nt,cdr3_aa
TRBV15,once,13,TRBJ2-7,NA,TGTGCCACCAGCAGTCAGGGTCTTGGCGAGCAGTACTTC,CATSSQGLGEQYF
TRBV5-1,NA,14,TRBJ2-3,NA,TGCGCCAGCAGCTTGAGGGGGGGGCCAGATACGCAGTATTTT,CASSLRGGPDTQYF
TRBV2,NA,15,TRBJ2-4,NA,TGTGCCAGCAGTCCAGGACAGTCTGCCAAAAACATTCAGTACTTC,CASSPGQSAKNIQYF
TRBV6-2/TRBV6-3,few,15,TRBJ1-2,TRBD1,TGTGCCAGCAGCATCGGTGGGACAGGATCCTATGGCTACACCTTC,CASSIGGTGSYGYTF
TRBV7-9,NA,16,TRBJ1-4,NA,TGTGCCAGCAGCTTAGCTCTTGGGGAAATGGGTGAAAAACTGTTTTTT,CASSLALGEMGEKLFF
TRBV20-1,NA,14,TRBJ2-7,NA,TGCAGTGCCAGTCCAGGGGGGAGCTCCTACGAGCAGTACTTC,CSASPGGSSYEQYF
TRBV7-2,NA,15,TRBJ2-2,NA,TGTGCCAGCAGCTTAGGGAGGGGAGGCACCGGGGAGCTGTTTTTT,CASSLGRGGTGELFF
TRBV3-1/TRBV3-2,NA,16,TRBJ2-5,NA,TGTGCCAGCAGCCAACTGGGAGATTTTCGGAAAGAGACCCAGTACTTC,CASSQLGDFRKETQYF
TRBV5-4,NA,16,TRBJ2-1,TRBD2,TGTGCCAGCAGCTTAAGGACTAGCGGCCTGGTCAATGAGCAGTTCTTC,CASSLRTSGLVNEQFF
TRBV5-4,NA,18,TRBJ2-2,TRBD2,TGTGCCAGCAGCCCGCTAGCGGGAGCGGGGGTGAACACCGGGGAGCTGTTTTTT,CASSPLAGAGVNTGELFF
TRBV9,NA,14,TRBJ1-2,NA,TGTGCCAGCAGCCCACCTCGTGGGGGGGGTGGCTACACCTTC,CASSPPRGGGGYTF
TRBV10-3,NA,12,TRBJ2-3,NA,TGTGCCATAAGGGGTAGCACAGATACGCAGTATTTT,CAIRGSTDTQYF
TRBV19,NA,14,TRBJ2-5,NA,TGTGCCAGTAGTCCGACCGACACCCTGTGGACCCAGTACTTC,CASSPTDTLWTQYF
TRBV3-1/TRBV3-2,NA,14,TRBJ1-1,NA,TGTGCCAGCAGCCCGGGGACGGCGAGGGCTGAAGCTTTCTTT,CASSPGTARAEAFF
TRBV6-5,NA,13,TRBJ2-1,TRBD2,TGTGCCAGCGGTAGCGGGAGGAGGAATGAGCAGTTCTTC,CASGSGRRNEQFF
TRBV7-6,few,14,TRBJ2-2,TRBD2,TGTGCCAGCTCGAGCGGGGGGAACACCGGGGAGCTGTTTTTT,CASSSGGNTGELFF
TRBV25-1,NA,15,TRBJ2-3,NA,TGTGCCAGCAGTGAATTCAGGGGCTTCACAGATACGCAGTATTTT,CASSEFRGFTDTQYF
TRBV11-2,NA,12,TRBJ2-3,NA,TGTGCCAGCAGCTCAACCCTTTATACGCAGTATTTT,CASSSTLYTQYF
TRBV6-4,NA,16,TRBJ2-3,NA,TGTGCCAGCAGTGACTCGTCGAGCGGAGCTACAGATACGCAGTATTTT,CASSDSSSGATDTQYF
TRBV4-3,NA,18,TRBJ2-6,NA,TGCGCCAGCAGCTTGGGGAGAGGACGTCACAAAGTCGGGCACGTCCTGACTTTC,CASSLGRGRHKVGHVLTF
TRBV9,NA,15,TRBJ2-1,TRBD2,TGTGCCAGCAACCGAATAGCGGGAGCGTACAATGAGCAGTTCTTC,CASNRIAGAYNEQFF
TRBV10-3,NA,13,TRBJ2-5,NA,TGTGCCATCAAAGACAGTAGCCAAGAGACCCAGTACTTC,CAIKDSSQETQYF
TRBV19,NA,15,TRBJ2-2,TRBD1,TGTGCCAGTAGTGCCCGGACAGGGAACACCGGGGAGCTGTTTTTT,CASSARTGNTGELFF
TRBV5-1,NA,14,TRBJ1-2,TRBD1,TGCGCCAGCAGGGGCGGACAGGGGGACTATGGCTACACCTTC,CASRGGQGDYGYTF
TRBV4-2,NA,14,TRBJ2-7,NA,TGTGCCAGCAGCCCGGGACTTGGAGACTACGAGCAGTACTTC,CASSPGLGDYEQYF
TRBV29-1,NA,11,TRBJ2-2,NA,TGCAGCGTCCGGAGTACCGGGGAGCTGTTTTTT,CSVRSTGELFF
TRBV3-1/TRBV3-2,NA,15,TRBJ2-1,TRBD1,TGTGCCAGCAGCCAAGGACAGGGATCCTACAATGAGCAGTTCTTC,CASSQGQGSYNEQFF
TRBV3-1/TRBV3-2,NA,17,TRBJ2-7,NA,TGTGCCAGCAGCCAAGTTCTGAGGACCTACCTCTCCTACGAGCAGTACTTC,CASSQVLRTYLSYEQYF
TRBV4-3,NA,13,TRBJ2-7,NA,TGCGCCAGCAGCCCCCGGCTTGTGGACGAGCAGTACTTC,CASSPRLVDEQYF
TRBV5-4,NA,14,TRBJ2-5,NA,TGTGCCAGCAGCTCCATAGCGGAGGGGGAGACCCAGTACTTC,CASSSIAEGETQYF
TRBV12-5,NA,13,TRBJ2-7,NA,TGTGCTAGTGGTTTGTCAGGGGACTACGAGCAGTACTTC,CASGLSGDYEQYF
TRBV7-2,NA,11,TRBJ2-4,TRBD2,TGTGCCAGCAGTGGGGGGGGCATTCAGTACTTC,CASSGGGIQYF
TRBV10-3,once,15,TRBJ1-1,NA,TGTGCCATCAGTGAGTCGCGGTATTTGAACACTGAAGCTTTCTTT,CAISESRYLNTEAFF